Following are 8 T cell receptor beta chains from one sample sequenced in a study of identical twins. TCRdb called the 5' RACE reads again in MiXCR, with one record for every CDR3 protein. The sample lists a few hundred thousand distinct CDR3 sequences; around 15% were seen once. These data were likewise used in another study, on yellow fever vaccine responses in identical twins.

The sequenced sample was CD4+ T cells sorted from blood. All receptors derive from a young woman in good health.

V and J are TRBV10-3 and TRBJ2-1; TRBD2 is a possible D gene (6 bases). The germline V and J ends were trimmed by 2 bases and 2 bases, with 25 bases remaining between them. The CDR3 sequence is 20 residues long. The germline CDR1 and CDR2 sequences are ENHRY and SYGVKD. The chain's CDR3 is CAISEQGIGGRKLPYNEQFF. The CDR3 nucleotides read TGTGCCATCAGTGAGCAGGGTATAGGAGGGAGGAAACTTCCCTACAATGAGCAGTTCTTC.

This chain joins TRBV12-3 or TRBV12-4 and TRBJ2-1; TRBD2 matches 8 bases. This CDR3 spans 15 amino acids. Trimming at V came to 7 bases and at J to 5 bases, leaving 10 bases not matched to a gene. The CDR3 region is CASTSSGIPNNEQFF. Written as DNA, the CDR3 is TGTGCCAGCACCAGTAGCGGGATACCTAACAATGAGCAGTTCTTC.

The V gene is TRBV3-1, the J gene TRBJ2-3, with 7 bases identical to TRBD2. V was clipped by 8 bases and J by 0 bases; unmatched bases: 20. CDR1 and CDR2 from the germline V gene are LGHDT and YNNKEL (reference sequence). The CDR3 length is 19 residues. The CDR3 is CASCFGRFQITSSTDTQYF. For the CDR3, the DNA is TGTGCCAGCTGTTTCGGGAGGTTTCAAATAACTTCTAGCACAGATACGCAGTATTTT.

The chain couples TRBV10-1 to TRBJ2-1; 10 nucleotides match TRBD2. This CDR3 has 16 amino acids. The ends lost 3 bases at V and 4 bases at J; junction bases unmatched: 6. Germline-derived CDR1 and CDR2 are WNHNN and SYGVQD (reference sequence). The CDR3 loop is CASSDRRTSGYNEQFF. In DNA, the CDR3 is TGCGCCAGCAGTGACCGCCGGACTAGCGGATACAATGAGCAGTTCTTC.

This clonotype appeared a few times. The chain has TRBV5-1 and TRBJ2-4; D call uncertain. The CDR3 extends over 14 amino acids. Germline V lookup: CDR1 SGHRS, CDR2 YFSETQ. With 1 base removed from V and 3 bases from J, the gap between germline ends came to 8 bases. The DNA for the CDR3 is TGCGCCAGCAGCTTGTCGCTGGACAAAAACATTCAGTACTTC. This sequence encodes CASSLSLDKNIQYF. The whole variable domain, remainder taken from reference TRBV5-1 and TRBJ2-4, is KAGVTQTPRYLIKTRGQQVTLSCSPISGHRSVSWYQQTPGQGLQFLFEYFSETQRNKGNFPGRFSGRQFSNSRSEMNVSTLELGDSALYLCASSLSLDKNIQYFGAGTRLSVL.

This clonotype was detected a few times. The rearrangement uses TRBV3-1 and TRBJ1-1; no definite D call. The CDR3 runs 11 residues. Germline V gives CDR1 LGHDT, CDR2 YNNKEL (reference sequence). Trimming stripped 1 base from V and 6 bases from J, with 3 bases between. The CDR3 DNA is TGTGCCAGCAGCCAAGGACCTGAAGCTTTCTTT. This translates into CASSQGPEAFF.

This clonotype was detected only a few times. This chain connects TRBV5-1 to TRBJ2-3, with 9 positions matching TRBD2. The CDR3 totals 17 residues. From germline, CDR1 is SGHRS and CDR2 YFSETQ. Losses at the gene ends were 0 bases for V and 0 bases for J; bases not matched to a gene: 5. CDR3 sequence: CASSLVASGTSTDTQYF. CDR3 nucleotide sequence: TGCGCCAGCAGCTTGGTGGCTAGCGGGACTAGCACAGATACGCAGTATTTT.

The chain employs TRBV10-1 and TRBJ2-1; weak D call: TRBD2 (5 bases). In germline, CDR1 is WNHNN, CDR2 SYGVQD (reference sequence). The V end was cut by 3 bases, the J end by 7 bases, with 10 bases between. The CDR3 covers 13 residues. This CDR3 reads CASSDFEGNEQFF. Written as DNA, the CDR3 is TGCGCCAGCAGTGACTTCGAGGGTAATGAGCAGTTCTTC.